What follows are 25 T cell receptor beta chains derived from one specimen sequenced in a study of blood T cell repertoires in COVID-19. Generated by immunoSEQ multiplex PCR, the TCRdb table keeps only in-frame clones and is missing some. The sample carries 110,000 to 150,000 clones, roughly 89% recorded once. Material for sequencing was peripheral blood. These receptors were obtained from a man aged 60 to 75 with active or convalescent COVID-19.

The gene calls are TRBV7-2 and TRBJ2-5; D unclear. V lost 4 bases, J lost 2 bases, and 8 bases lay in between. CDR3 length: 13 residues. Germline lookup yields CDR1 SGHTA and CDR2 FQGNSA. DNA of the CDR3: TGTGCCAGCAGCTCGCGTATACAAGAGACCCAGTACTTC. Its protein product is CASSSRIQETQYF. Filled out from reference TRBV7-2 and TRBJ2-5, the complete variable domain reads GAGVSQSPSNKVTEKGKDVELRCDPISGHTALYWYRQSLGQGLEFLIYFQGNSAPDKSGLPSDRFSAERTGGSVSTLTIQRTQQEDSAVYLCASSSRIQETQYFGPGTRLLVL.

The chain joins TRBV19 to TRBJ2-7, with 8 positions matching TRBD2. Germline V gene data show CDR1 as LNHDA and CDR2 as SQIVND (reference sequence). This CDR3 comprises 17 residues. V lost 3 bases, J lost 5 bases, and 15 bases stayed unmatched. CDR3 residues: CASSIGIDVAGGDEQYF. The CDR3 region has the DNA TGTGCCAGTAGTATCGGGATCGATGTGGCGGGGGGTGACGAGCAGTACTTC.

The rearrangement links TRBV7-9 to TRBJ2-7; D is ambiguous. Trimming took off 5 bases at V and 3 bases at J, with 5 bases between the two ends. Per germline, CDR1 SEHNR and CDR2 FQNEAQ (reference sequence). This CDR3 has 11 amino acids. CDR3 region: CASSPNYEQYF. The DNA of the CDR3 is TGTGCCAGCAGCCCAAACTACGAGCAGTACTTC.

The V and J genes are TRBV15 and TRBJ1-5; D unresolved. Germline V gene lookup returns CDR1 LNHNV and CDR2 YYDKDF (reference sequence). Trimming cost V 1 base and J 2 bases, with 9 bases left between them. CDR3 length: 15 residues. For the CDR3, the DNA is TGTGCCACCAGCAGAGTCTCACGGGGCAATCAGCCCCAGCATTTT. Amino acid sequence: CATSRVSRGNQPQHF.

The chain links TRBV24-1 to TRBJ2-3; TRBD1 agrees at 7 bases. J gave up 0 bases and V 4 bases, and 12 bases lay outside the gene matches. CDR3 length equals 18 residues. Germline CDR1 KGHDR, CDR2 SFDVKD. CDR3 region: CATSDLSFDRASTDTQYF. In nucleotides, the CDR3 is TGTGCCACCAGTGACCTATCCTTTGACAGGGCGAGCACAGATACGCAGTATTTT.

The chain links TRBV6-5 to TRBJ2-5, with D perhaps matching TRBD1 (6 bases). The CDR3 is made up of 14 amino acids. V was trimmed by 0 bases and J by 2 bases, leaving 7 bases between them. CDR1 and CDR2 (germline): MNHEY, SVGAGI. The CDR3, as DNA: TGTGCCAGCAGTTACTCCACAGGGCAAGAGACCCAGTACTTC. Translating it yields CASSYSTGQETQYF.

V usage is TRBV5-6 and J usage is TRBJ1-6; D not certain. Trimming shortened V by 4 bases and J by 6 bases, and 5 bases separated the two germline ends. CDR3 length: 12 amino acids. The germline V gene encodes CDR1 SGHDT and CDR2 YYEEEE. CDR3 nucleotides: TGTGCCAGCAGCCCATTTAATTCACCCCTCCACTTT. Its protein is CASSPFNSPLHF.

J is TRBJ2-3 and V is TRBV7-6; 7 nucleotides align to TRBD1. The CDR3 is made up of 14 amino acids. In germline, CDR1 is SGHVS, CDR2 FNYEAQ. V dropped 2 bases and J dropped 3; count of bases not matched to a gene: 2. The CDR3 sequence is CASSLKGATDTQYF. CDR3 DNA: TGTGCCAGCAGCTTAAAGGGGGCAACAGATACGCAGTATTTT.

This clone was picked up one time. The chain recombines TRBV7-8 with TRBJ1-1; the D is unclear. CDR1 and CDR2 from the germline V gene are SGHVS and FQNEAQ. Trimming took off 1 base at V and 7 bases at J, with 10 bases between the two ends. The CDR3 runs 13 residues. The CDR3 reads CASSLDTQDEAFF. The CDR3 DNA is TGTGCCAGCAGCTTAGACACCCAGGATGAAGCTTTCTTT.

The CDR3 region has the DNA TGTGCCAGCAGCTTAGATCCAGGGAACTATGGCTACACCTTC. It encodes CASSLDPGNYGYTF. This chain connects TRBV11-2 to TRBJ1-2, with D perhaps TRBD1 (5 bases). V lost 0 bases and J lost 2, with 7 bases in between. CDR1 SGHAT and CDR2 FQNNGV come from the germline V gene. CDR3 length: 14 amino acids.

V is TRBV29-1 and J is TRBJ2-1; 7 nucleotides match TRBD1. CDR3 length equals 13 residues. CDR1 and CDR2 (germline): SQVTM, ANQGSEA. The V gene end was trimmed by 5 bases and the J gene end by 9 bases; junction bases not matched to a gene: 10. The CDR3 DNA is TGCAGCGTTAACCCGACAGGGTTGAGTGAGCAGTTCTTC. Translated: CSVNPTGLSEQFF.

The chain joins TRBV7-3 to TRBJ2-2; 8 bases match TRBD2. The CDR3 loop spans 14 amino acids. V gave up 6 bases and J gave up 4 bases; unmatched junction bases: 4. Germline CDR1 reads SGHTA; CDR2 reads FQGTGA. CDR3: CASRAAGGTGELFF. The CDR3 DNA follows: TGTGCCAGCAGAGCGGCGGGGGGCACCGGGGAGCTGTTTTTT. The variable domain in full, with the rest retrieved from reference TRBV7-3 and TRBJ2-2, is GAGVSQTPSNKVTEKGKYVELRCDPISGHTALYWYRQSLGQGPEFLIYFQGTGAADDSGLPNDRFFAVRPEGSVSTLKIQRTERGDSAVYLCASRAAGGTGELFFGEGSRLTVL.

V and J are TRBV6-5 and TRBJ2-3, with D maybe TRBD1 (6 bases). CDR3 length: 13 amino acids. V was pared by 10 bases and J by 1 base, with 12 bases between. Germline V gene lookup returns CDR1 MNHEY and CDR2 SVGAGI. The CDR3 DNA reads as TGTGCCACTTCCTCAGGGGGCACAGATACGCAGTATTTT. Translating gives CATSSGGTDTQYF.

In DNA, the CDR3 is TGTGCCAGCAGCGACGTACCCACAGGTTTCGATGAGCGACATCAGCCCCAGCATTTT. Residues: CASSDVPTGFDERHQPQHF. The chain joins TRBV9 to TRBJ1-5, with a weak D call TRBD1 (5 bases). This CDR3 region has 19 residues. CDR1 and CDR2 (germline): SGDLS, YYNGEE. V was cut by 3 bases and J by 5 bases, with 27 bases left in between. Looking up the rest from reference TRBV9 and TRBJ1-5 gives the full variable domain: DSGVTQTPKHLITATGQRVTLRCSPRSGDLSVYWYQQSLDQGLQFLIQYYNGEERAKGNILERFSAQQFPDLHSELNLSSLELGDSALYFCASSDVPTGFDERHQPQHFGDGTRLSIL.

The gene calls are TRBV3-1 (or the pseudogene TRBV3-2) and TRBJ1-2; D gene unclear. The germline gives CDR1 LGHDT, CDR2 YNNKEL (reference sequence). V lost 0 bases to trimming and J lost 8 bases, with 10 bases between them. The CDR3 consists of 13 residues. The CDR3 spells CASSQELGSGYTF. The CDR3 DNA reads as TGTGCCAGCAGCCAAGAGTTGGGGAGCGGCTACACCTTC.

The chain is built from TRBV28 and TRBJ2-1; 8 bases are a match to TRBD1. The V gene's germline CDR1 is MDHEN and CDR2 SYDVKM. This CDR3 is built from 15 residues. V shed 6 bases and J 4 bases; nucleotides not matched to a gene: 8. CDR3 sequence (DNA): TGTGCCAGCAGCCCGGGACAGGCCCCTTACAATGAGCAGTTCTTC. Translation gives CASSPGQAPYNEQFF.

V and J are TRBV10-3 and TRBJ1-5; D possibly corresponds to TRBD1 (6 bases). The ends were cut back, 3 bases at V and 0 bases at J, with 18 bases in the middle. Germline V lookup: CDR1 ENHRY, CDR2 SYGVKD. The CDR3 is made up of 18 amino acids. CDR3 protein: CAISDNWDIRYSNQPQHF. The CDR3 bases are TGTGCCATCAGTGACAACTGGGACATTAGATATAGCAATCAGCCCCAGCATTTT.

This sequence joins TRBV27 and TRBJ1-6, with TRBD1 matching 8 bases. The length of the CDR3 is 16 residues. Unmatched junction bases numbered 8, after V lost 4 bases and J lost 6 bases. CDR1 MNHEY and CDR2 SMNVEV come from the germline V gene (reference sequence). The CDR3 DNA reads TGTGCCAGCAGTTACGGACAGGGAAAGGTTAATTCACCCCTCCACTTT. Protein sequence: CASSYGQGKVNSPLHF.

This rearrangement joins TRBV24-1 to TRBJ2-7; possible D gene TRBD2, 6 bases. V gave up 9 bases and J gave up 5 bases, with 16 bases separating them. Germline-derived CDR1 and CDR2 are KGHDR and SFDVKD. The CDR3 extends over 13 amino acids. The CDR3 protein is CATGTSPGDEQYF. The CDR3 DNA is TGTGCCACCGGCACATCTCCGGGGGACGAGCAGTACTTC.

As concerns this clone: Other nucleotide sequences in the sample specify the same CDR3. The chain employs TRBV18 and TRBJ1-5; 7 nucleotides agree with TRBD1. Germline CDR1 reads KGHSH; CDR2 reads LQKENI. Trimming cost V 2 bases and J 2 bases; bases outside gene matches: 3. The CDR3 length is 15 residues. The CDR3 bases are TGTGCCAGCTCACCATCCACAGGGGGCAATCAGCCCCAGCATTTT. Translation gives CASSPSTGGNQPQHF.

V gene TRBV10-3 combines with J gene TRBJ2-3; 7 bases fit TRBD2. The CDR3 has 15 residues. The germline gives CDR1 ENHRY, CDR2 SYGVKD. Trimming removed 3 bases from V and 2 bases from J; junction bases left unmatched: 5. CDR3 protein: CAISDGRGYTDTQYF. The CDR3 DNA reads TGTGCCATCAGTGACGGGCGGGGGTACACAGATACGCAGTATTTT.

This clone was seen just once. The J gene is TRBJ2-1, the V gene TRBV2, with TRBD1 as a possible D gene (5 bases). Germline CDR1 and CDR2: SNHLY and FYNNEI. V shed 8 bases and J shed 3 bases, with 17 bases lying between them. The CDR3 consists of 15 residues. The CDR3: CASLRQGRFYNEQFF. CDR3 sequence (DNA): TGTGCCAGCCTGAGGCAGGGCAGGTTCTACAATGAGCAGTTCTTC.

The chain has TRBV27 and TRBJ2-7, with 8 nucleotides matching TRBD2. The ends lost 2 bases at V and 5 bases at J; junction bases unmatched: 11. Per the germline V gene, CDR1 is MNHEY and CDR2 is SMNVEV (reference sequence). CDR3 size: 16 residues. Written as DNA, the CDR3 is TGTGCCAGCAGTTTAAGCCCCAGCGGGAGTCGCGACGAGCAGTACTTC. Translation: CASSLSPSGSRDEQYF.

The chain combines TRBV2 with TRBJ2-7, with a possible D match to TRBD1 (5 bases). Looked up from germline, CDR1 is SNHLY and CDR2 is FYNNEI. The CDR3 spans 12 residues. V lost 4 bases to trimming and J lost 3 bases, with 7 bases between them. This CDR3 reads CASSATGYEQYF. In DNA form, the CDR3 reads TGTGCCAGCAGTGCAACAGGCTACGAGCAGTACTTC. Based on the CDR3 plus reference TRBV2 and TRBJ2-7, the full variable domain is EPEVTQTPSHQVTQMGQEVILRCVPISNHLYFYWYRQILGQKVEFLVSFYNNEISEKSEIFDDQFSVERPDGSNFTLKIRSTKLEDSAMYFCASSATGYEQYFGPGTRLTVT.

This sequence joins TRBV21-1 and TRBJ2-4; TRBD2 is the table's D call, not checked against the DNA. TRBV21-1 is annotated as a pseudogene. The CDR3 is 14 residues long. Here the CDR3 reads CASSNALAKNIQYF. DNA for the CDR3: TGTGCCAGCAGCAACGCACTAGCCAAAAACATTCAGTACTTC.